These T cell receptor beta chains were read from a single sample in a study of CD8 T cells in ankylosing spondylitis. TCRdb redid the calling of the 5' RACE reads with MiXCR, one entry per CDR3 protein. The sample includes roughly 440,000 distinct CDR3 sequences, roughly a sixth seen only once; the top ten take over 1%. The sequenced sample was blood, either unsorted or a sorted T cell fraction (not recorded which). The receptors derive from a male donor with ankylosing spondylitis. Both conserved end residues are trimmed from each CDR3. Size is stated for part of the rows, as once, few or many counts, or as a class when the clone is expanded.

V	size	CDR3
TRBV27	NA	ASSRGGKGANVLT
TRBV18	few	ASSPPAARETQY
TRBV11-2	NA	ASSLVALGADTQY
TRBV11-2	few	ASSQGGQGGTEAF
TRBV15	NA	ATSRDRDRSYEQY
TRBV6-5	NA	ASSYSSYNSPLH
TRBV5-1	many	ASSLGAASYNEQF
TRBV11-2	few	ASSLQGVNSPLH
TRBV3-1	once	ASSRRGGRNAEKLF
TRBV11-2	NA	ASSVLDTQY
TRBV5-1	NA	ASSLEQGAYTGELF
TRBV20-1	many	SARSGGVTEAF
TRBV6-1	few	ASRPGTGAFSEQY
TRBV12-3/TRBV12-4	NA	ASSLVRATTDTQY
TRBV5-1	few	ASSLGTGHNEKLF
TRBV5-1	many	ASSSGTPQETQY
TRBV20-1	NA	SASRQVVKGEQY
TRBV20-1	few	SARPASGRTGELF
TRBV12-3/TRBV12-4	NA	ASSLKQGSRSEAF
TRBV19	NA	ASTETGGYEQY
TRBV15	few	ATSRDRWGLTYEQY
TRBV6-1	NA	ASSKLAGVNEQF
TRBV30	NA	AWSPRQTIMNTEAF
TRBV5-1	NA	ASSPGQGITDTQY
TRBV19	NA	ASEDWTANTGELF
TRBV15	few	ATSRDSGLGHAYNEQF
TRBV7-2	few	ASSRPGTGNYEQY
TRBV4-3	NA	ASSQDGRGVGEKLF
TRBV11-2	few	ASSWRQGRNSPLH